The 8 T cell receptor beta chains presented below share a single source sample, sequenced in a study of blood T cell repertoires in COVID-19. Generated by immunoSEQ multiplex PCR, the TCRdb table keeps only in-frame clones and is missing some. The sample includes 110,000 or so clones, 75% to 90% of them seen just once. Specimen: peripheral blood. The source of these receptors is a human donor in a cohort sampled during active COVID-19.

This clone has only one observation. This chain links TRBV27 with TRBJ2-7, with 9 bases fitting TRBD1. The CDR3 sequence is 15 residues long. From germline, CDR1 is MNHEY and CDR2 SMNVEV (reference sequence). Trimming cost V 5 bases and J 3 bases; bases outside gene matches: 8. This CDR3 reads CASSRPGQGRYEQYF. The DNA of the CDR3 is TGTGCCAGCAGTCGTCCGGGACAGGGTCGCTACGAGCAGTACTTC.

V gene TRBV6-5 combines with J gene TRBJ1-2; D is unresolved. The V end lost 0 bases, the J end lost 4 bases, and 15 bases lay between the germline ends. This CDR3 has 16 amino acids. The germline V gene has CDR1 MNHEY and CDR2 SVGAGI. The CDR3 region is CASSYSRAERAYGYTF. The CDR3 coding sequence is TGTGCCAGCAGTTACTCGAGAGCAGAGAGGGCCTATGGCTACACCTTC.

The V gene is TRBV7-8, the J gene TRBJ1-2; weak D call: TRBD1 (6 bases). The CDR3 totals 14 residues. Germline V lookup: CDR1 SGHVS, CDR2 FQNEAQ. V lost 6 bases and J lost 8, with 19 bases in between. The CDR3 is CASRPGRPGGGYTF. CDR3 DNA sequence: TGTGCCAGCAGGCCCGGGAGGCCGGGGGGCGGCTACACCTTC.

The chain links TRBV19 to TRBJ1-1; D is unclear. Trimming removed 1 base from V and 4 bases from J, with 7 bases in between. The CDR3 is made up of 13 amino acids. CDR1 LNHDA and CDR2 SQIVND come from the germline V gene (reference sequence). CDR3 nucleotides: TGTGCCAGTAGTATAGGATCGGTCACTGAAGCTTTCTTT. As protein: CASSIGSVTEAFF.

The chain is built from TRBV18 and TRBJ2-7; 10 bases agree with TRBD1. J gave up 3 bases and V 3 bases, and 8 bases lay outside the gene matches. The CDR3 has 16 residues. Germline CDR1 reads KGHSH; CDR2 reads LQKENI. Here the CDR3 DNA reads TGTGCCAGCTCACCGCCCAAGGGACAGGGGATCTACGAGCAGTACTTC. It specifies CASSPPKGQGIYEQYF.

The CDR3 protein is CASSLGRDGGKLFF. The CDR3 nucleotides read TGTGCCAGCAGCTTAGGGCGGGACGGGGGAAAACTGTTTTTT. The V and J genes are TRBV13 and TRBJ1-4; D possibly corresponds to TRBD1 (5 bases). The CDR3 loop spans 14 amino acids. Germline loops: CDR1 PRHDT, CDR2 FYEKMQ (reference sequence). V was pared by 0 bases and J by 10 bases, with 12 bases between.

The CDR3 coding sequence is TGTGCCAGCAGTACAACGACACTGAACACCGGGGAGCTGTTTTTT. It translates to CASSTTTLNTGELFF. The chain couples TRBV27 to TRBJ2-2, with D hard to call. Germline CDR1 and CDR2: MNHEY and SMNVEV (reference sequence). Deletions cut 5 bases from V and 1 base from J, with 11 bases between. The CDR3 has 15 residues.

This clone was recorded only once. The chain links TRBV29-1 to TRBJ1-2; D gene unclear. The CDR3 consists of 13 residues. CDR1 is SQVTM and CDR2 is ANQGSEA in the germline V gene. V lost 3 bases, J lost 0 bases, and 8 bases lay in between. For the CDR3, the DNA is TGCAGCGTTGATAAACAGACTAACTATGGCTACACCTTC. Translated: CSVDKQTNYGYTF.